The 15 T cell receptor beta chains below were found in one sample sequenced in a study of Graves' ophthalmopathy and Graves' hyperthyroidism. Amplifying from RNA transcripts, the study obtained TCR beta CDR3 regions. An opening RT-PCR round employed HTBI primers and preceded a second-round multiplex PCR. TCRdb redid the calling of the multiplex PCR reads with MiXCR, one entry per CDR3 protein. In the table there are around 470,000 distinct CDR3 sequences, under 15% of which are singletons. Sequencing input: blood. These receptors all come from a woman between 25 and 40 years old with Graves' ophthalmopathy.

V gene TRBV9 combines with J gene TRBJ2-2; D gene uncertain. CDR3 size: 16 residues. The V and J ends lost 2 bases and 4 bases respectively, with 15 bases between them. CDR1 and CDR2 from the germline V gene are SGDLS and YYNGEE. The CDR3 is CASSVRSAYPTGELFF. Here the CDR3 DNA reads TGTGCCAGCAGCGTTCGCTCGGCATACCCCACCGGGGAGCTGTTTTTT.

This clonotype appeared many times. This rearrangement joins TRBV14 to TRBJ2-5; D is possibly TRBD2 (5 bases). Between the trimmed V and J ends, which lost 1 base and 3 bases, there was a span of 9 bases. The CDR3 covers 14 residues. Per germline, CDR1 SGHDN and CDR2 FVKESK. The CDR3 DNA is TGTGCCAGCAGCCAAGCGTACGGGAAAGAGACCCAGTACTTC. It is translated as CASSQAYGKETQYF.

Ten or more counts support this clonotype. This chain links TRBV20-1 with TRBJ1-1, with 7 bases that match TRBD1. V shed 6 bases and J 0 bases; nucleotides not matched to a gene: 10. This CDR3 spans 15 amino acids. Germline V gene lookup returns CDR1 DFQATT and CDR2 SNEGSKA (reference sequence). CDR3 sequence reads: CSALGGGIMNTEAFF. The DNA of the CDR3 is TGCAGTGCCCTAGGGGGCGGAATCATGAACACTGAAGCTTTCTTT.

This clonotype was recorded many times. This chain uses TRBV30 with TRBJ1-2; D gene uncertain. CDR3 size: 12 residues. From germline, CDR1 is GTSNPN and CDR2 SVGIG (reference sequence). V was trimmed by 4 bases and J by 5 bases, leaving 11 bases between them. The CDR3 here is CAWIRGVYGYTF. CDR3 coding DNA: TGTGCCTGGATCCGGGGAGTATATGGCTACACCTTC. The variable domain in full, with the rest retrieved from reference TRBV30 and TRBJ1-2, is SQTIHQWPATLVQPVGSPLSLECTVEGTSNPNLYWYRQAAGRGLQLLFYSVGIGQISSEVPQNLSASRPQDRQFILSSKKLLLSDSGFYLCAWIRGVYGYTFGSGTRLTVV.

This clonotype came up many times. This chain uses TRBV29-1 with TRBJ2-7, with TRBD2 identical over 9 bases. Germline-derived CDR1 and CDR2 are SQVTM and ANQGSEA. The CDR3 runs 14 residues. V lost 4 bases, J lost 4 bases, and 8 bases stayed unmatched. The CDR3 here is CSVGLAGPFYEQYF. The CDR3 coding sequence is TGCAGCGTTGGCCTAGCGGGGCCATTTTACGAGCAGTACTTC.

As regards this clonotype: At one end, the junction sequence differs from germline, possibly due to a read error. This chain uses TRBV4-1 with TRBJ1-1, with a weak D call TRBD1 (5 bases). The CDR3 spans 14 residues. Germline loops: CDR1 MGHRA, CDR2 YSYEKL. The CDR3 DNA reads TGCGTCAGCAGCCAAGATCACGGGGCGGTTGAAGCTTTCTTT. This translates into CVSSQDHGAVEAFF.

This clonotype was observed many times. This sequence joins TRBV18 and TRBJ2-7, with a tentative D call TRBD2 (6 bases). V lost 3 bases and J 3 bases, leaving 9 bases between the germline ends. Germline V lookup: CDR1 KGHSH, CDR2 LQKENI. This CDR3 contains 13 residues. The CDR3, as DNA: TGTGCCAGCTCACCCGCCGGGGGCTACGAGCAGTACTTC. Translation gives CASSPAGGYEQYF.

This clonotype was recorded many times. The V gene is TRBV7-3, the J gene TRBJ2-7, with unresolved D. Germline values: CDR1 SGHTA, CDR2 FQGTGA. The length of the CDR3 is 15 residues. Trimming took 2 bases from V and 0 from J, leaving 11 bases between them. In nucleotides, the CDR3 is TGTGCCAGCAGCTTACAGGTGGTGTCCTCCTACGAGCAGTACTTC. Translated, it gives CASSLQVVSSYEQYF. Based on the CDR3 plus reference TRBV7-3 and TRBJ2-7, the full variable domain is GAGVSQTPSNKVTEKGKYVELRCDPISGHTALYWYRQSLGQGPEFLIYFQGTGAADDSGLPNDRFFAVRPEGSVSTLKIQRTERGDSAVYLCASSLQVVSSYEQYFGPGTRLTVT.

This clonotype was recorded many times. J is TRBJ2-7 and V is TRBV29-1, with 14 positions matching TRBD2. V trimming: 5 bases; J trimming: 3 bases; junction bases outside the gene matches: 6. Per the germline V gene, CDR1 is SQVTM and CDR2 is ANQGSEA. This CDR3 spans 15 amino acids. The CDR3 sequence is CSVTPGLAGVYEQYF. CDR3 in DNA: TGCAGCGTTACGCCGGGACTAGCGGGAGTCTACGAGCAGTACTTC.

The V and J genes are TRBV9 and TRBJ1-1; TRBD1 is a possible D gene (5 bases). The germline V and J ends were trimmed by 0 bases and 1 base, with 10 bases remaining between them. This CDR3 contains 15 residues. Per germline, CDR1 SGDLS and CDR2 YYNGEE. The CDR3 protein is CASSVGRGRNTEAFF. The DNA of the CDR3 is TGTGCCAGCAGCGTAGGGAGGGGCAGGAACACTGAAGCTTTCTTT.

This clonotype was found many times. This chain connects TRBV28 to TRBJ1-5; TRBD1 is a possible D gene (5 bases). The ends were cut back, 7 bases at V and 4 bases at J, with 14 bases in the middle. Germline CDR1 is MDHEN and CDR2 is SYDVKM. The CDR3 totals 14 residues. CDR3 region: CASNQRGGNQPQHF. CDR3 nucleotides: TGTGCCAGCAACCAAAGGGGTGGAAATCAGCCCCAGCATTTT.

This clonotype was picked up many times. The rearrangement links TRBV5-1 to TRBJ1-6, with a possible D match to TRBD1 (6 bases). CDR3 size: 14 residues. V was pared by 3 bases and J by 9 bases, with 13 bases between. Per germline, CDR1 SGHRS and CDR2 YFSETQ. CDR3 amino acids: CASSSGTIVSPLHF. CDR3 nucleotide sequence: TGCGCCAGCAGCTCAGGGACAATTGTTTCACCCCTCCACTTT. Filled out from reference TRBV5-1 and TRBJ1-6, the complete variable domain reads KAGVTQTPRYLIKTRGQQVTLSCSPISGHRSVSWYQQTPGQGLQFLFEYFSETQRNKGNFPGRFSGRQFSNSRSEMNVSTLELGDSALYLCASSSGTIVSPLHFGNGTRLTVT.

This clonotype occurred many times. The rearrangement links TRBV28 to TRBJ1-2, with TRBD1 matching over 8 bases. The germline CDR1 and CDR2 sequences are MDHEN and SYDVKM. V shed 3 bases and J 6 bases; nucleotides not matched to a gene: 6. The CDR3 spans 14 residues. The CDR3 is CASSFAGTGNGYTF. CDR3 nucleotides: TGTGCCAGCAGTTTCGCCGGGACAGGAAATGGCTACACCTTC.

On this clonotype itself: A much larger clone differs by one base, so this may be a read error. Without the conserved terminal phenylalanine or tryptophan, this CDR3 likely stems from a read error. This chain connects TRBV11-2 to TRBJ2-2; either TRBD1 or TRBD2 may supply D (5 bases each). The ends were cut back, 6 bases at V and 7 bases at J, with 15 bases in the middle. Germline loops: CDR1 SGHAT, CDR2 FQNNGV. CDR3 length: 14 residues. The CDR3 nucleotides read TGTGCCAGCAGAGAAGGGTGGGGGTTCGGGGAGCTGTTTGTT. Amino acids: CASREGWGFGELFV.

In its sample, this clonotype was seen many times. The gene calls are TRBV2 and TRBJ2-2; weak D call: TRBD2 (6 bases). V lost 6 bases, J lost 3 bases, and 14 bases lay in between. The germline V gene has CDR1 SNHLY and CDR2 FYNNEI. CDR3 length equals 15 residues. The CDR3 DNA sequence: TGTGCCAGCAGAAGGGGTAGGGAGGACACCGGGGAGCTGTTTTTT. This gives the protein CASRRGREDTGELFF.